What follows are 24 T cell receptor beta chains derived from one specimen sequenced in a study of CD8+ T cells in alopecia areata. cDNA serving as the sequencing template came from extracted, reverse transcribed RNA. The table came from immunoSEQ multiplex PCR; TCRdb's copy has only in-frame clones and leaves some out. The table has about 190,000 clones, roughly 70% seen once; the top ten hold about 1.3%. Indicated treatment: oral pan-JAK inhibitor, 5-10 mg twice daily. The sample in question was CD4+ T cells sorted from blood, obtained around week 50, from a patient treated with tofacitinib. The receptor source for this set is a human donor with alopecia areata.

The chain is built from TRBV29-1 and TRBJ1-2; tentative D call: TRBD1 (5 bases). Looked up from germline, CDR1 is SQVTM and CDR2 is ANQGSEA. This CDR3 region has 13 residues. Trimming pared 5 bases from V and 4 bases from J, leaving 14 bases between. DNA of the CDR3: TGCAGCGTTTTCTCCGGGACGGGCTATGGCTACACCTTC. It translates to CSVFSGTGYGYTF.

The chain joins TRBV5-6 to TRBJ1-5; D unclear. The CDR3 is made up of 14 amino acids. Germline CDR1 is SGHDT and CDR2 is YYEEEE. The V end lost 3 bases, the J end lost 6 bases, and 13 bases lay between the germline ends. CDR3 sequence reads: CASSSRARSQPQHF. For the CDR3, the DNA is TGTGCCAGCAGCTCCCGGGCCCGAAGTCAGCCCCAGCATTTT.

There are a few counts of this clone. The rearrangement links TRBV29-1 to TRBJ2-7, with TRBD1 as a possible D gene (6 bases). CDR1 and CDR2 from the germline V gene are SQVTM and ANQGSEA. V lost 6 bases to trimming and J lost 7 bases, with 19 bases between them. The CDR3 has 13 residues. The CDR3 nucleotides are TGCAGCGTCACCGGGACACTAGGGGAAGAGCAGTACTTC. Its translation is CSVTGTLGEEQYF.

CDR3 amino acids: CSVQQDTQYF. CDR3 coding DNA: TGCAGCGTCCAGCAGGATACGCAGTATTTT. V gene TRBV29-1 combines with J gene TRBJ2-3; the D is unclear. There are 10 residues in the CDR3. Germline CDR1 is SQVTM and CDR2 is ANQGSEA. Between the trimmed V and J ends, which lost 6 bases and 6 bases, there was a span of 7 bases.

This clone has more than one count but fewer than ten. The J gene is TRBJ2-7, the V gene TRBV10-2; 8 bases fit TRBD1. The V and J ends lost 11 bases and 3 bases, in that order; junction bases with no gene match: 9. This CDR3 is 13 amino acids long. Looked up from germline, CDR1 is WSHSY and CDR2 is SAAADI. The CDR3 DNA sequence: TGCGCCGGAAGGACAGGGAGTGGCTACGAGCAGTACTTC. Encoded protein: CAGRTGSGYEQYF.

This chain joins TRBV2 and TRBJ1-4, with 7 bases fitting TRBD1. V gave up 9 bases and J gave up 8 bases; unmatched junction bases: 12. Germline CDR1 is SNHLY and CDR2 is FYNNEI. The CDR3 consists of 14 residues. CDR3 coding DNA: TGTGCCAGACAGGGGACAGCGCTCGGGGAAAAACTGTTTTTT. Translated, it gives CARQGTALGEKLFF.

The chain is built from TRBV5-1 and TRBJ2-3, with D hard to call. Germline-derived CDR1 and CDR2 are SGHRS and YFSETQ. The V and J ends lost 0 bases and 6 bases respectively, with 2 bases between them. The CDR3 covers 11 residues. The CDR3 here is CASSLDDTQYF. In DNA, the CDR3 is TGCGCCAGCAGCTTGGACGATACGCAGTATTTT.

V is TRBV5-1 and J is TRBJ2-1; 10 positions match TRBD2. The CDR3 loop spans 16 amino acids. The germline V gene encodes CDR1 SGHRS and CDR2 YFSETQ. V was pared by 0 bases and J by 4 bases, with 4 bases of the junction left unmatched. In nucleotides, the CDR3 is TGCGCCAGCAGCTTGGCGCCTAGCGGGGGTTACAATGAGCAGTTCTTC. Encoded protein: CASSLAPSGGYNEQFF.

The chain couples TRBV30 to TRBJ2-1, with 10 bases matching TRBD2. There are 12 residues in the CDR3. With V trimmed by 0 bases and J by 10 bases, 0 bases remained unmatched. The germline gives CDR1 GTSNPN, CDR2 SVGIG (reference sequence). The CDR3 DNA follows: TGTGCCTGGAGTGTAGCGGGGGGGGAGCAGTTCTTC. Residues: CAWSVAGGEQFF.

The rearrangement links TRBV4-3 to TRBJ1-6, with D possibly matching TRBD1 (5 bases). Trimming cost V 6 bases and J 7 bases, with 13 bases left between them. The germline gives CDR1 LGHNA, CDR2 YSLEER. The CDR3 sequence is 14 residues long. Written as DNA, the CDR3 is TGCGCCAGCAGTGGGACGGTTCTCAATTCACCCCTCCACTTT. This gives the protein CASSGTVLNSPLHF.

The chain carries TRBV29-1 and TRBJ2-1; 8 nucleotides match TRBD1. CDR3 length: 14 amino acids. The ends lost 3 bases at V and 9 bases at J; junction bases unmatched: 10. The germline CDR1 and CDR2 sequences are SQVTM and ANQGSEA. The CDR3 reads CSVENRGSLGEQFF. The CDR3 nucleotides read TGCAGCGTTGAGAACAGGGGGTCTCTGGGTGAGCAGTTCTTC.

The chain employs TRBV6-5 and TRBJ2-7, with D perhaps assigned TRBD1 or TRBD2 (5 bases each). Deletions cut 0 bases from V and 6 bases from J, with 6 bases between. Germline V CDR1 and CDR2: MNHEY, SVGAGI. CDR3 length equals 12 residues. The chain's CDR3 is CASSYSGGEQYF. The CDR3 DNA reads as TGTGCCAGCAGTTACTCTGGGGGCGAGCAGTACTTC.

The CDR3 region has the DNA TGCAGCGTTCTCGGACGAGGGGCAGGAGAGACCCAGTACTTC. It specifies CSVLGRGAGETQYF. The chain carries TRBV29-1 and TRBJ2-5, with D perhaps assigned TRBD1 or TRBD2 (5 bases each). The V gene lost 5 bases and the J gene lost 4 bases, with 17 bases spanning the gap. Germline V lookup: CDR1 SQVTM, CDR2 ANQGSEA. The length of the CDR3 is 14 residues.

The chain has TRBV29-1 and TRBJ2-1; TRBD1 matches 9 bases. Trimming at V came to 7 bases and at J to 6 bases, leaving 13 bases not matched to a gene. Germline V gene data show CDR1 as SQVTM and CDR2 as ANQGSEA. The CDR3 has 15 residues. As DNA, the CDR3 is TGCAGCGCCTGCACCTGGGACAGGGATTCCAATGAGCAGTTCTTC. The encoded protein is CSACTWDRDSNEQFF.

The gene calls are TRBV15 and TRBJ2-1; D is unresolved. The CDR3 has 13 amino acids. CDR1 is LNHNV and CDR2 is YYDKDF in the germline V gene (reference sequence). Between the trimmed V and J ends, which lost 0 bases and 5 bases, there was a span of 5 bases. Written as DNA, the CDR3 is TGTGCCACCAGCAGAGAGTTCAACAATGAGCAGTTCTTC. Residues: CATSREFNNEQFF. Variable domain in full (rest from reference TRBV15 and TRBJ2-1): DAMVIQNPRYQVTQFGKPVTLSCSQTLNHNVMYWYQQKSSQAPKLLFHYYDKDFNNEADTPDNFQSRRPNTSFCFLDIRSPGLGDTAMYLCATSREFNNEQFFGPGTRLTVL.

This clone was detected a few times. Other DNA variants within this sample encode the same CDR3. V and J are TRBV5-1 and TRBJ2-1; possibly TRBD1 for D (7 bases). The V and J ends lost 0 bases and 7 bases respectively, with 8 bases between them. Germline values: CDR1 SGHRS, CDR2 YFSETQ. The CDR3 contains 13 residues. CDR3 sequence: CASSLAGGNEQFF. CDR3 DNA sequence: TGCGCCAGCAGCTTGGCAGGGGGGAATGAGCAGTTCTTC.

The rearrangement joins TRBV29-1 to TRBJ2-3, with D perhaps matching TRBD2 (5 bases). This CDR3 spans 13 amino acids. With 6 bases removed from V and 0 bases from J, the gap between germline ends came to 10 bases. Germline V gene data show CDR1 as SQVTM and CDR2 as ANQGSEA. The CDR3 DNA is TGCAGCGTAACCAGGACTAGCACAGATACGCAGTATTTT. The encoded protein is CSVTRTSTDTQYF.

This clone was detected only a few times. The chain couples TRBV20-1 to TRBJ1-5; TRBD1 might be the D (6 bases). V was cut by 1 base and J by 14 bases, with 9 bases left in between. Germline-derived CDR1 and CDR2 are DFQATT and SNEGSKA (reference sequence). This CDR3 spans 10 amino acids. In DNA form, the CDR3 reads TGCAGTGCTAGAGGACAGGCCGAGCATTTT. Translated, it gives CSARGQAEHF.

This chain uses TRBV18 with TRBJ1-2; TRBD1 agrees at 11 bases. CDR3 length: 16 amino acids. Per germline, CDR1 KGHSH and CDR2 LQKENI. Losses at the gene ends were 2 bases for V and 4 bases for J; bases not matched to a gene: 6. The CDR3 region is CASSPRTGGAFYGYTF. The DNA of the CDR3 is TGTGCCAGCTCACCAAGGACAGGGGGCGCCTTCTATGGCTACACCTTC. The full variable domain, rest sourced from reference TRBV18 and TRBJ1-2, is NAGVMQNPRHLVRRRGQEARLRCSPMKGHSHVYWYRQLPEEGLKFMVYLQKENIIDESGMPKERFSAEFPKEGPSILRIQQVVRGDSAAYFCASSPRTGGAFYGYTFGSGTRLTVV.

This clone was seen repeatedly, ten times or more. This chain uses TRBV10-3 with TRBJ2-1; 13 positions agree with TRBD2. Germline V gives CDR1 ENHRY, CDR2 SYGVKD. CDR3 length: 16 residues. The junction had 7 bases not matched to a gene; V was cut back by 3 bases and J by 8 bases. CDR3 sequence: CAISDPLAGGSDEQFF. In DNA, the CDR3 is TGTGCCATCAGTGATCCACTAGCGGGGGGGTCTGATGAGCAGTTCTTC.

This rearrangement joins TRBV29-1 to TRBJ1-2, with a possible D match to TRBD1 (6 bases). V was clipped by 6 bases and J by 0 bases, with 17 bases between them. Germline V gives CDR1 SQVTM, CDR2 ANQGSEA. The CDR3 extends over 15 amino acids. CDR3 sequence reads: CSVGGRTEANYGYTF. The CDR3 DNA is TGCAGCGTAGGGGGACGGACCGAGGCTAACTATGGCTACACCTTC.

The chain is built from TRBV29-1 and TRBJ1-1; maybe TRBD1 (5 bases). The CDR3 has 12 amino acids. V was shortened by 5 bases and J by 5 bases, with 12 bases between the two germline ends. In germline, CDR1 is SQVTM, CDR2 ANQGSEA. The CDR3 sequence is CSVLRGSTEAFF. CDR3 nucleotides: TGCAGCGTTTTGAGGGGATCTACTGAAGCTTTCTTT.

This clone was counted between two and nine times. V and J are TRBV7-3 and TRBJ2-3; 7 bases line up with TRBD2. Germline V lookup: CDR1 SGHTA, CDR2 FQGTGA. The CDR3 is 16 amino acids. The J segment lost 4 bases and the V segment lost 5 bases, leaving 12 bases of the junction unmatched. CDR3 in amino acids: CASSPAGGGGADTQYF. The CDR3 DNA follows: TGTGCCAGCAGCCCTGCCGGCGGGGGAGGAGCAGATACGCAGTATTTT. The full variable domain, in which reference TRBV7-3 and TRBJ2-3 provide the parts outside the CDR3, is GAGVSQTPSNKVTEKGKYVELRCDPISGHTALYWYRQSLGQGPEFLIYFQGTGAADDSGLPNDRFFAVRPEGSVSTLKIQRTERGDSAVYLCASSPAGGGGADTQYFGPGTRLTVL.

This clone has only a few counts. The chain is built from TRBV5-6 and TRBJ2-3; 7 bases line up with TRBD1. This CDR3 is built from 14 residues. Germline trimming cut 5 bases from V and 3 bases from J; bases unmatched to any gene: 6. Germline V gene data show CDR1 as SGHDT and CDR2 as YYEEEE. The CDR3 here is CASRATGLTDTQYF. The CDR3 bases are TGTGCCAGCAGGGCGACAGGGTTAACAGATACGCAGTATTTT.